The T cell receptor (beta chain) described here comes from a study of cytomegalovirus exposure and HLA in healthy donors (dated by TCRdb to about 2017). Background for the entire study: According to a later analysis, the 120 or so validation repertoires were produced on the same platform as the roughly 700 repertoires of the first cohort. The aim of the study was to test whether cataloging public T cell receptors could identify signatures of past pathogen exposure. Along with the 666-subject first cohort, a separate validation cohort of over 90 different subjects was used. High-throughput TCR immunosequencing, statistical association of individual TCRs with disease status, and machine learning were combined to predict cytomegalovirus infection status.

In the case of this clone: This clone's antigen is unknown. Base qualities are not provided; no much larger clone lies one nucleotide away.

On the study overall, not on this receptor specifically: The classifier was reported to diagnose cytomegalovirus status with high specificity and sensitivity in both the original cohort and the validation cohort. The validation cohort had no HLA typing available for a later analysis, so co-occurrence within that cohort was assessed over all 120 or so repertoires. Three of the identified cytomegalovirus-associated TCR beta chains were confirmed in vitro to be specific for cytomegalovirus antigens. In a later analysis, TCRs clustered in the first cohort were found to also tend to co-occur in the roughly 120 validation repertoires, with 90% to 95% of cluster scores above 0. According to the authors, the approach could potentially be generalized to other disease states and immunological phenotypes. In the study, 150 to 200 TCR beta chains were listed as associated with cytomegalovirus. Most TCR sequences were seen in very few donors, while some public TCRs were found in many individuals.

The donors belonged to the validation cohort of around 130 subjects, which was separate from the roughly 700-subject first cohort. CDR1 and CDR2 were assigned from the germline V gene as SGDLS and YYNGEE. The CDR3 holds 13 amino acids from the cysteine to the phenylalanine. CDR3 DNA only is kept here, 39 bases in frame from base 1. Trimming costs V 2 bases and J 5 bases, and their ends lie 10 bases apart. Receptor amplification or capture employed the immunoSEQ multiplex PCR assay. In the authors' own workflow: A statistical classification framework was built to diagnose cytomegalovirus status from the catalog of TCR beta chain sequences. Sourced from immuneACCESS, this table was stored by TCRdb with only in-frame sequences that have V and J called. A share of the clones is absent; for the studies checked, an unresolved V gene accounts for under half, and the remainder has no known explanation. D and trimming were read from the DNA, whereas the V and J calls and clone size are those reported in that table. The sample yields some 200,000 clones; approximately 86% were counted once. The biggest ten clones account for 6% to 8.5% of the sample.

The chain couples TRBV9 to TRBJ1-1; possibly the D gene is TRBD1, per 5 matching bases. Source material: PBMCs. The TCR originated in a man aged 25-45 years in good health and CMV-seropositive. The DNA sequence is as follows: TGTGCCAGCAGCGTCGGGGGGTTGACTGAAGCTTTCTTT. It specifies CASSVGGLTEAFF.